This is a list of T cell receptor beta chains from one sample in a study of cytomegalovirus exposure and HLA in healthy donors. Profiling relied on immunoSEQ multiplex PCR, and the TCRdb table lists in-frame clones only, not all of them. The repertoire holds 100,000 to 120,000 clones, with about 86% as singletons. The sample comprised PBMCs. The receptors were sampled from a man aged 40-55 years in good health and CMV-seronegative. CDR3s include the opening cysteine and the closing phenylalanine or tryptophan. D genes are given only for firm matches. Some rows have no size entry. The others give once, few or many, or a class for an expanded clone.

TRBJ2-2 - TRBV10-3 - CAISESGSLNTGELFF TGTGCCATCAGTGAGTCGGGGAGTTTGAACACCGGGGAGCTGTTTTTT
TRBJ2-3 - TRBV28 TRBD1 CASSQGQPSTDTQYF TGTGCCAGCAGTCAGGGACAGCCTAGCACAGATACGCAGTATTTT
TRBJ1-3 - TRBV10-3 - CAISEINSGNTIYF TGTGCCATCAGTGAAATAAACTCTGGAAACACCATATATTTT
TRBJ1-2 - TRBV7-2 TRBD1 CASSPQGAYGYTF TGTGCCAGCAGCCCTCAGGGGGCCTATGGCTACACCTTC
TRBJ1-4 once TRBV27 - CASSLSEGGKLFF TGTGCCAGCAGTTTATCGGAGGGTGGAAAACTGTTTTTT
TRBJ2-5 - TRBV5-1 - CASSLGEGQYF TGCGCCAGCAGCTTGGGCGAGGGCCAGTACTTC
TRBJ2-7 few TRBV6-5 TRBD1 CASSHLDRNYEQYF TGTGCCAGCAGTCACCTGGACAGGAACTACGAGCAGTACTTC
TRBJ2-5 - TRBV2 TRBD2 CASSGQTSSGTQYF TGTGCCAGCAGTGGACAGACTAGCAGCGGGACCCAGTACTTC
TRBJ1-6 - TRBV7-8 TRBD1 CASSLATGQGNSPLHF TGTGCCAGCAGCTTAGCAACAGGACAGGGGAATTCACCCCTCCACTTT
TRBJ2-1 - TRBV11-2 - CASSLVPRQNEQFF TGTGCCAGCAGCTTAGTCCCCCGACAGAATGAGCAGTTCTTC
TRBJ1-1 once TRBV5-1 TRBD1 CASSLGTGGGLITEAFF TGCGCCAGCAGCTTGGGGACAGGGGGCGGATTGATAACTGAAGCTTTCTTT